Listed below are T cell receptor beta chains from one sample, sequenced in a study of blood T cell repertoires in COVID-19. Assay used: immunoSEQ multiplex PCR; TCRdb lists only in-frame clones, some missing. The table lists about 98,000 clones, approximately 86% of them singletons. Sequencing was done on a sample of peripheral blood. These receptors originate from a man aged 70-80 years with active or convalescent COVID-19. The CDR3 runs from the conserved cysteine through the conserved F or W. The D gene is left open where the match is weak.

TRBV19	.	11	TRBJ2-2	CASLTAGRLFF
TRBV7-9	TRBD1	16	TRBJ2-2	CASSKTGTGYTGELFF
TRBV27	.	15	TRBJ1-4	CASSLIGRQDEKLFF
TRBV12-5	TRBD1	19	TRBJ2-1	CASGSPGGGQGARRNEQFF
TRBV13	.	12	TRBJ1-1	CASRHKTGQAFF
TRBV4-1	.	12	TRBJ1-1	CASSRAGSEAFF
TRBV2	TRBD1	15	TRBJ2-1	CASSEGQGARFEQFF
TRBV10-3	TRBD1	16	TRBJ2-1	CAISDPGQGSYNEQFF
TRBV6-5	.	13	TRBJ2-1	CASSYEVYNEQFF
TRBV11-3	.	14	TRBJ1-1	CASSLDPSDTEAFF
TRBV6-6	TRBD2	15	TRBJ2-3	CASRDSGGRTDTQYF
TRBV10-3	.	15	TRBJ1-3	CAISGTSRAGNTIYF
TRBV7-7	.	16	TRBJ2-1	CASSLGSGLDYNEQFF
TRBV6-4	TRBD2	17	TRBJ2-2	CASSAASGVSNTGELFF
TRBV18	.	14	TRBJ2-3	CASSIRGDTDTQYF
TRBV18	.	14	TRBJ1-2	CASSPTRGLSGYTF
TRBV7-6	TRBD2	16	TRBJ2-3	CASSLLRLAGGDTQYF
TRBV6-5	.	13	TRBJ1-2	CASSYTAGLGYTF
TRBV7-8	.	16	TRBJ2-2	CASSLRAAANTGELFF
TRBV6-2/TRBV6-3	.	16	TRBJ2-7	CASSSKRDFPSYEQYF
TRBV9	TRBD2	15	TRBJ2-3	CASSVSGDRTDTQYF
TRBV5-5	TRBD1	14	TRBJ2-5	CASSVSGGQETQYF
TRBV5-4	TRBD1	14	TRBJ1-5	CASSLQGVNQPQHF
TRBV7-9	.	13	TRBJ1-3	CAGWRNSGNTIYF
TRBV25-1	.	13	TRBJ1-5	CASSPQGLTAQHF
TRBV23-1	TRBD1	16	TRBJ1-5	CASSPLLRPGGQPQHF
TRBV11-3	.	12	TRBJ2-3	CASSLGGDTQYF
TRBV2	TRBD1	13	TRBJ1-2	CASSERTGYGYTF
TRBV6-5	TRBD1	14	TRBJ1-2	CASRPFTGAYGYTF
TRBV4-3	TRBD1	19	TRBJ1-5	CASSQDLGQGPTSNQPQHF
TRBV3-1/TRBV3-2	TRBD1	16	TRBJ1-2	CASSPPGTGIDYGYTF
TRBV30	.	15	TRBJ1-5	CAWSSGFYSNQPQHF
TRBV7-8	TRBD2	14	TRBJ2-5	CASGPGGPFETQYF
TRBV10-1	.	13	TRBJ1-1	CASSTDLNTEAFF
TRBV11-2	.	14	TRBJ1-1	CASSFSGVNTEAFF
TRBV5-1	.	13	TRBJ1-1	CASSLQDSTEAFF
TRBV9	.	14	TRBJ1-1	CASSVGWDTAYAFF
TRBV6-5	TRBD1	15	TRBJ2-2	CASSLGQANTGELFF
TRBV19	TRBD1	13	TRBJ2-4	CASSDRSKNIQYF
TRBV4-2	.	16	TRBJ2-3	CASSQDWLASTDTQYF
TRBV2	.	14	TRBJ1-5	CASSESAGEQPQHF
TRBV7-9	TRBD1	15	TRBJ2-7	CASSLFRDRWAEQYF
TRBV6-2/TRBV6-3	.	11	TRBJ1-1	CASSPGLEAFF
TRBV6-2/TRBV6-3	.	16	TRBJ1-6	CASSYLGLLLPSPLHF
TRBV6-5	.	16	TRBJ1-6	CASSYSRGSYNSPLHF
TRBV3-1/TRBV3-2	.	17	TRBJ1-2	CASSQDSLKLVTWGYTF
TRBV4-3	.	16	TRBJ1-3	CASSQDPGGSGNTIYF
TRBV9	TRBD1	17	TRBJ2-1	CASSVAPSGTGYNEQFF
TRBV6-5	TRBD2	15	TRBJ2-1	CASSIAGKFYNEQFF
TRBV27	TRBD1	15	TRBJ1-2	CASSFGDRESYGYTF
TRBV25-1	.	16	TRBJ2-1	CASSESGSSSYNEQFF
TRBV27	TRBD1	16	TRBJ1-2	CASSRDSGEAWDGYTF
TRBV10-1	.	13	TRBJ2-7	CASRDPPRAWQYF
TRBV27	TRBD2	17	TRBJ2-1	CARATSGGQSSYNEQFF
TRBV24-1	TRBD1	12	TRBJ2-7	CATSDSGQVQYF
TRBV7-9	.	16	TRBJ1-2	CASSPSPQGRRYGYTF
TRBV7-2	.	18	TRBJ1-4	CASSPVRGGEATNEKLFF